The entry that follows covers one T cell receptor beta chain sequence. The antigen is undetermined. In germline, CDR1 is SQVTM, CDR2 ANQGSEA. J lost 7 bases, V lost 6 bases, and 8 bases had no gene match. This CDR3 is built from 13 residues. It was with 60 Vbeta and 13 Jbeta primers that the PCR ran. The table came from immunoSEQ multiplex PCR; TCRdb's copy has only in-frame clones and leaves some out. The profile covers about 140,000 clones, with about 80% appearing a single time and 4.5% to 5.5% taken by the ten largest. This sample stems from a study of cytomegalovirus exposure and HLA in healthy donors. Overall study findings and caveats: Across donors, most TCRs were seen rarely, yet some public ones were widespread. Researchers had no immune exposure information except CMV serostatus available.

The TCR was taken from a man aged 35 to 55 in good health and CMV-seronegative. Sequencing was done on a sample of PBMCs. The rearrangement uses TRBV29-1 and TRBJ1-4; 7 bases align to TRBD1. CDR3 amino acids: CSVRGVRGEKLFF. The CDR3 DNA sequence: TGCAGCGTCAGGGGGGTCCGGGGTGAAAAACTGTTTTTT.